Shown below are 26 T cell receptor beta chains from a single sample sequenced in a study of shared clonotypes between healthy human individuals. The protocol was immunoSEQ multiplex PCR, while the TCRdb copy is restricted to in-frame clones and leaves out a portion. Found here are about 640,000 clones, approximately 75% of them singletons; the top ten hold about 1.8%. The specimen sequenced was memory CD4+ T cells sorted from blood. The subset is: CD45RA-negative fraction. Receptor source: a woman aged 30 to 39 in good health.

The chain links TRBV27 to TRBJ1-3, with D possibly being TRBD1 (5 bases). The CDR3 consists of 15 residues. V was clipped by 4 bases and J by 3 bases, with 13 bases between them. Looked up from germline, CDR1 is MNHEY and CDR2 is SMNVEV (reference sequence). The CDR3 coding sequence is TGTGCCAGCAGTTACCAGCGGGGGTTTGGAAACACCATATATTTT. Protein sequence: CASSYQRGFGNTIYF.

The chain couples TRBV4-1 to TRBJ1-5; the D is unclear. Germline lookup yields CDR1 MGHRA and CDR2 YSYEKL. CDR3 length equals 14 residues. V lost 0 bases to trimming and J lost 3 bases, with 6 bases between them. The DNA of the CDR3 is TGCGCCAGCAGCCAAGAGGGTTACAATCAGCCCCAGCATTTT. Its translation is CASSQEGYNQPQHF.

The chain joins TRBV28 to TRBJ2-7; maybe TRBD2 (5 bases). V was pared by 8 bases and J by 3 bases, with 8 bases between. Germline V lookup: CDR1 MDHEN, CDR2 SYDVKM. There are 11 residues in the CDR3. CDR3 coding DNA: TGTGCCAGCCGGGATTACTACGAGCAGTACTTC. Protein: CASRDYYEQYF.

J is TRBJ1-4 and V is TRBV5-1; a weak D match, TRBD1 (5 bases). Germline assignment: CDR1 SGHRS and CDR2 YFSETQ. V dropped 3 bases and J dropped 3 bases, with 12 bases sitting between them. This CDR3 has 15 residues. CDR3 sequence (DNA): TGCGCCAGCAGCTCCGGAGACAGTTCTAATGAAAAACTGTTTTTT. Residues: CASSSGDSSNEKLFF.

The sample holds one count of this clone. V gene TRBV25-1 combines with J gene TRBJ2-6; no reliable D call. The ends were cut back, 6 bases at V and 2 bases at J, with 14 bases in the middle. The CDR3 runs to 16 residues. The germline V gene has CDR1 MGHDK and CDR2 SYGVNS. CDR3 DNA sequence: TGTGCCAGCAGCGGAACCCCAGTCACTGGGGCCAACGTCCTGACTTTC. Protein sequence: CASSGTPVTGANVLTF.

This chain joins TRBV4-1 and TRBJ2-7, with 7 positions matching TRBD2. V was pared by 3 bases and J by 4 bases, with 12 bases of the junction left unmatched. The CDR3 is made up of 16 amino acids. The germline CDR1 and CDR2 sequences are MGHRA and YSYEKL. This CDR3 reads CASSQEYGTTFYEQYF. The CDR3 DNA reads TGCGCCAGCAGCCAGGAGTACGGGACTACCTTTTACGAGCAGTACTTC.

The table lists this clone with a count of one. The V and J genes are TRBV19 and TRBJ2-7; 8 nucleotides match TRBD1. Germline CDR1 LNHDA, CDR2 SQIVND (reference sequence). There are 15 residues in the CDR3. J was trimmed by 6 bases and V by 3 bases; bases with no gene match: 10. CDR3 DNA: TGTGCCAGTAGTATCCCAGGGACAGGAGCCGTCGAGCAGTACTTC. Its translation is CASSIPGTGAVEQYF. Looking up the rest from reference TRBV19 and TRBJ2-7 gives the full variable domain: DGGITQSPKYLFRKEGQNVTLSCEQNLNHDAMYWYRQDPGQGLRLIYYSQIVNDFQKGDIAEGYSVSREKKESFPLTVTSAQKNPTAFYLCASSIPGTGAVEQYFGPGTRLTVT.

The chain uses TRBV19 and TRBJ1-2; D unclear. V lost 6 bases and J 6 bases, leaving 14 bases between the germline ends. The CDR3 loop spans 13 amino acids. Germline V gene data show CDR1 as LNHDA and CDR2 as SQIVND (reference sequence). The CDR3 bases are TGTGCCAGTAGCCGTTTGGGGTACGATGGCTACACCTTC. This codes for CASSRLGYDGYTF.

The rearrangement links TRBV10-3 to TRBJ2-1; a weak D match, TRBD1 (6 bases). This CDR3 region has 15 residues. V gave up 6 bases and J gave up 5 bases, with 17 bases separating them. CDR1 and CDR2 (germline): ENHRY, SYGVKD. The DNA of the CDR3 is TGTGCCATCAGACCCGGGACAACACTCGACAATGAGCAGTTCTTC. Amino acid sequence: CAIRPGTTLDNEQFF.

With respect to this clone: Within the sample, other DNA sequences also encode this same CDR3. The chain uses TRBV28 and TRBJ2-1, with 8 positions matching TRBD2. Germline lookup yields CDR1 MDHEN and CDR2 SYDVKM. Trimming took 2 bases from V and 6 from J; bases not matched to a gene: 3. The CDR3 totals 14 residues. CDR3 DNA sequence: TGTGCCAGCAGTTTACTAGCGGGCCGCAATGAGCAGTTCTTC. Protein: CASSLLAGRNEQFF. Together with reference TRBV28 and TRBJ2-1, the CDR3 gives the full variable domain: DVKVTQSSRYLVKRTGEKVFLECVQDMDHENMFWYRQDPGLGLRLIYFSYDVKMKEKGDIPEGYSVSREKKERFSLILESASTNQTSMYLCASSLLAGRNEQFFGPGTRLTVL.

This clone was seen a handful of times. The CDR3 region is CASSPRRQDTQYF. The CDR3 coding sequence is TGTGCCAGCAGCCCTAGGCGTCAAGATACGCAGTATTTT. V usage is TRBV5-4 and J usage is TRBJ2-3; D is unclear. The CDR3 consists of 13 residues. Between the trimmed V and J ends, which lost 4 bases and 5 bases, there was a span of 11 bases. Per the germline V gene, CDR1 is SGHNT and CDR2 is YYREEE (reference sequence).

The J gene is TRBJ2-7, the V gene TRBV19; no definite D call. V lost 5 bases, J lost 6 bases, and 8 bases lay in between. This CDR3 comprises 11 residues. Germline CDR1 is LNHDA and CDR2 is SQIVND (reference sequence). The CDR3 sequence: CASSGWGEQYF. The CDR3 DNA follows: TGTGCCAGTAGTGGTTGGGGCGAGCAGTACTTC.

The rearrangement links TRBV4-1 to TRBJ2-3, with D perhaps TRBD1 (6 bases). Between the trimmed V and J ends, which lost 4 bases and 5 bases, there was a span of 28 bases. Germline-derived CDR1 and CDR2 are MGHRA and YSYEKL. This CDR3 is 19 amino acids long. CDR3 nucleotides: TGCGCCAGCAGCCCGACACTCTTGCAGGGGCGGAGTTGGGGAGATACGCAGTATTTT. It translates to CASSPTLLQGRSWGDTQYF.

The chain is built from TRBV7-2 and TRBJ1-2, with 7 positions matching TRBD1. This CDR3 has 12 amino acids. The junction had 2 bases not matched to a gene; V was cut back by 5 bases and J by 5 bases. CDR1 SGHTA and CDR2 FQGNSA come from the germline V gene. CDR3 in DNA: TGTGCCAGCAGCCGGGACAGATATGGCTACACCTTC. Translating it yields CASSRDRYGYTF.

The V and J genes are TRBV6-1 and TRBJ2-1; 8 nucleotides match TRBD2. CDR3 length equals 16 residues. Trimming at V came to 4 bases and at J to 6 bases, leaving 11 bases not matched to a gene. Germline V lookup: CDR1 MNHNS, CDR2 SASEGT. CDR3 coding DNA: TGTGCCAGCAGTGGTCTGGGACTAGGACGCGGCAATGAGCAGTTCTTC. It yields the protein CASSGLGLGRGNEQFF.

The chain employs TRBV4-1 and TRBJ2-4, with a weak D call TRBD1 (6 bases). CDR3 length: 14 amino acids. Germline CDR1 and CDR2: MGHRA and YSYEKL. V was cut by 0 bases and J by 4 bases, with 7 bases left in between. CDR3 DNA sequence: TGCGCCAGCAGCCAAGACAGGGGAAAAAACATTCAGTACTTC. Translating gives CASSQDRGKNIQYF.

The chain is built from TRBV2 and TRBJ2-2; 8 nucleotides line up with TRBD2. V shed 7 bases, J shed 5 bases, and the junction held 6 bases outside the gene matches. The CDR3 is made up of 14 amino acids. Germline V CDR1 and CDR2: SNHLY, FYNNEI. CDR3 amino acids: CASKGVAGTGELFF. The CDR3 coding sequence is TGTGCCAGCAAAGGAGTAGCGGGGACCGGGGAGCTGTTTTTT.

This rearrangement joins TRBV11-3 to TRBJ2-3, with 7 nucleotides matching TRBD1. The CDR3 runs 17 residues. Germline V lookup: CDR1 SGHNT, CDR2 YENEEA. The V and J ends lost 5 bases and 0 bases, in that order; junction bases with no gene match: 11. CDR3 nucleotides: TGTGCCAGCAGCGCGTCCCGGGACAGCACTAGCACAGATACGCAGTATTTT. Translated, it gives CASSASRDSTSTDTQYF.

The chain joins TRBV2 to TRBJ2-1, with D unclear. The V end lost 4 bases, the J end lost 4 bases, and 11 bases lay between the germline ends. Germline-derived CDR1 and CDR2 are SNHLY and FYNNEI. CDR3 length: 14 residues. This CDR3 is CASSAGWGYNEQFF. In DNA, the CDR3 is TGTGCCAGCAGTGCGGGCTGGGGTTACAATGAGCAGTTCTTC.

This clone has more than one count but fewer than ten. The rearrangement uses TRBV19 and TRBJ2-7, with 8 nucleotides matching TRBD1. The V and J ends lost 3 bases and 0 bases, in that order; junction bases with no gene match: 4. The CDR3 contains 15 residues. CDR1 is LNHDA, CDR2 SQIVND, per germline (reference sequence). The CDR3 is CASSINQGASYEQYF. The CDR3 nucleotides are TGTGCCAGTAGTATTAACCAGGGGGCCTCCTACGAGCAGTACTTC.

The chain is built from TRBV6-1 and TRBJ1-1; no clear D gene. The CDR3 has 13 amino acids. Deletions cut 7 bases from V and 2 bases from J, with 11 bases between. The germline V gene encodes CDR1 MNHNS and CDR2 SASEGT. The DNA for the CDR3 is TGTGCCAGCAAAGGTAGGCATAACACTGAAGCTTTCTTT. Translated: CASKGRHNTEAFF.

V and J are TRBV19 and TRBJ2-7; 12 bases line up with TRBD2. V dropped 4 bases and J dropped 5; count of bases not matched to a gene: 6. CDR1 and CDR2 (germline): LNHDA, SQIVND (reference sequence). The CDR3 is 15 residues long. The CDR3 reads CASSKLTSGRNEQYF. As DNA, the CDR3 is TGTGCCAGTAGTAAGCTGACTAGCGGGAGAAACGAGCAGTACTTC.

As concerns this clone: A far larger clone is a single base away, which makes a read error likely. Within the sample, other DNA sequences also encode this same CDR3. The chain couples TRBV4-1 to TRBJ1-4; D gene ambiguous. Trimming removed 1 base at V and 0 bases at J, with 3 bases between. CDR1 is MGHRA and CDR2 is YSYEKL in the germline V gene. The length of the CDR3 is 14 residues. As DNA, the CDR3 is TGCGCCAGCAGCCAAGGGGCAACTAATGAAAAACTGTTTTTT. Translated, it gives CASSQGATNEKLFF.

The chain recombines TRBV25-1 with TRBJ2-2; D ambiguous. The CDR3 contains 15 residues. Germline V gene data show CDR1 as MGHDK and CDR2 as SYGVNS. V lost 4 bases to trimming and J lost 1 base, with 10 bases between them. The CDR3: CASSGKILNTGELFF. In DNA, the CDR3 is TGTGCCAGCAGTGGGAAGATCCTGAACACCGGGGAGCTGTTTTTT.

This chain connects TRBV4-1 to TRBJ2-7; D is ambiguous. Germline V gene lookup returns CDR1 MGHRA and CDR2 YSYEKL. CDR3 length: 13 residues. Trimming took off 0 bases at V and 6 bases at J, with 9 bases between the two ends. The chain's CDR3 is CASSQDFGREQYF. CDR3 coding DNA: TGCGCCAGCAGCCAAGATTTTGGCCGCGAGCAGTACTTC.

The chain recombines TRBV18 with TRBJ1-2; D might be TRBD1 (6 bases). CDR3 length: 13 amino acids. Trimming cost V 3 bases and J 3 bases, with 8 bases left between them. The germline V gene has CDR1 KGHSH and CDR2 LQKENI. CDR3 sequence reads: CASSPDSYYGYTF. For the CDR3, the DNA is TGTGCCAGCTCACCGGACAGTTACTATGGCTACACCTTC.